This T cell receptor beta chain was recovered during a study of shared clonotypes between healthy human individuals. Regarding the study as a whole: Across subsets, estimated richness was generally greater for naive than for memory populations.

Remarks on this clone: The antigen is not known. The same CDR3 also results from other DNA sequences found in this sample.

The CDR3 is made up of 13 amino acids. Between the trimmed V and J ends, which lost 0 bases and 4 bases, there was a span of 6 bases. Per germline, CDR1 GTSNPN and CDR2 SVGIG (reference sequence). Profiling relied on immunoSEQ multiplex PCR, and the TCRdb table lists in-frame clones only, not all of them. The top ten hold 0.1% to 0.15% of the sample, which has a few million clones, roughly 95% seen once. The receptor's source is a young man in good health. The chain employs TRBV30 and TRBJ2-2; D call uncertain. Material: naive CD4+ T cells sorted from blood. Subset indicated: CD45RA+ positively selected. The CDR3 DNA follows: TGTGCCTGGAGTGTTTTGGTCACCGGGGAGCTGTTTTTT. Translated, it gives CAWSVLVTGELFF. Using reference TRBV30 and TRBJ2-2 for the parts outside the CDR3, the full variable domain is SQTIHQWPATLVQPVGSPLSLECTVEGTSNPNLYWYRQAAGRGLQLLFYSVGIGQISSEVPQNLSASRPQDRQFILSSKKLLLSDSGFYLCAWSVLVTGELFFGEGSRLTVL.